This is a list of T cell receptor beta chains from one sample in a study of blood T cell repertoires in COVID-19. The table came from immunoSEQ multiplex PCR; TCRdb's copy has only in-frame clones and leaves some out. The data contain a few hundred thousand clones, around 87% of them seen just once; the ten biggest clones take up about 2.9%. The sequenced sample consisted of peripheral blood. These receptor sequences come from a human donor in a cohort sampled during active COVID-19. Each CDR3 is given with its conserved first and last residue. A D gene is named only where the DNA matches it firmly. Size values are once, few and many counts, or a class for expanded clones, and some rows have none.

V gene	J gene	clone size	D gene	CDR3 DNA	CDR3 protein
TRBV3-1/TRBV3-2	TRBJ1-1	.	.	TGTGCCAGCAGCCAAGAGAGCACGGGGAACACTGAAGCTTTCTTT	CASSQESTGNTEAFF
TRBV6-5	TRBJ2-1	.	TRBD2	TGTGCCAGCAGTTTGACTAGCGGGTCCTCCTACAATGAGCAGTTCTTC	CASSLTSGSSYNEQFF
TRBV5-1	TRBJ2-2	few	TRBD2	TGCGCCAGCAGCTTGGAAAACGGCGGGGGAAACACCGGGGAGCTGTTTTTT	CASSLENGGGNTGELFF
TRBV13	TRBJ1-4	.	.	TGTGCCAGCAGCTTAGGCGGACAGTTTAATGAAAAACTGTTTTTT	CASSLGGQFNEKLFF
TRBV4-2	TRBJ1-5	once	TRBD1	TGTGCCAGCAGCCAAGATCGGGGGACAGGGGGTCAGCCCCAGCATTTT	CASSQDRGTGGQPQHF
TRBV10-3	TRBJ1-2	.	TRBD1	TGTGCCATCAGTCGGACAGGGGAATATGGCTACACCTTC	CAISRTGEYGYTF
TRBV7-9	TRBJ2-7	few	.	TGTGCCAGCAGCCTGTCTCCCAGCGGACTCAACGAGCAGTACTTC	CASSLSPSGLNEQYF
TRBV4-1	TRBJ2-1	.	TRBD2	TGCGCCAGCAGTCGGACTAGCGGGAACCACAATGAGCAGTTCTTC	CASSRTSGNHNEQFF
TRBV3-1/TRBV3-2	TRBJ2-3	.	.	TGTGCCAGCAGCCTGGCGGCTAGCACAGATACGCAGTATTTT	CASSLAASTDTQYF
TRBV2	TRBJ1-1	.	TRBD1	TGTGCCAGCGCTTTGGGGACAGGGTGGACTGAAGCTTTCTTT	CASALGTGWTEAFF
TRBV2	TRBJ2-3	.	TRBD2	TGTGCCAGCAGTGGGAGGACTAGCCCCACAGATACGCAGTATTTT	CASSGRTSPTDTQYF
TRBV6-5	TRBJ1-1	.	.	TGTGCCAGCCTCCATGAGGTCGCTGAAGCTTTCTTT	CASLHEVAEAFF
TRBV27	TRBJ2-5	.	TRBD2	TGTGCCAGCAGCCTAGGACTAGTTGGGGAGACCCAGTACTTC	CASSLGLVGETQYF
TRBV3-1/TRBV3-2	TRBJ2-2	.	.	TGTGCCAGCAGCCAAGGTCCCGAGACCGGGGAGCTGTTTTTT	CASSQGPETGELFF
TRBV7-9	TRBJ2-3	.	.	TGTGCCAGCAGCTTACAGGCCAATACAGATACGCAGTATTTT	CASSLQANTDTQYF
TRBV7-9	TRBJ2-2	.	TRBD2	TGTGCCAGCAGCTTAGCACTAGCGGTCACCGGGGAGCTGTTTTTT	CASSLALAVTGELFF
TRBV2	TRBJ1-2	.	TRBD1	TGTGCCAGCAGTGACAGGGGGATCTATGGCTACACCTTC	CASSDRGIYGYTF
TRBV25-1	TRBJ2-1	few	.	TGTGCCAGCAGTGAATCGGTAGTGGCAGGCCGCCACAATGAGCAGTTCTTC	CASSESVVAGRHNEQFF
TRBV28	TRBJ2-7	.	TRBD1	TGTGCCAGCAGTCCGGGACAGGGAAGGGGGTACGAGCAGTACTTC	CASSPGQGRGYEQYF
TRBV19	TRBJ1-3	.	TRBD1	TGTGCCAGTATCGCCGGGACAGGCTACTCTGGAAACACCATATATTTT	CASIAGTGYSGNTIYF
TRBV4-1	TRBJ1-5	.	.	TGCGCCAGCAGCCCCGGGTCGGAGAGCAATCAGCCCCAGCATTTT	CASSPGSESNQPQHF
TRBV2	TRBJ2-7	.	TRBD1	TGTGCCAGCGACAGGGTAATGTACGAGCAGTACTTC	CASDRVMYEQYF
TRBV19	TRBJ1-2	.	.	TGTGCCAGTATGCAGTACCCCTATGGCTACACCTTC	CASMQYPYGYTF
TRBV7-3	TRBJ2-3	.	TRBD2	TGTGCCAGCAGCTCAAGGACTAGCGGGGGGACAGATACGCAGTATTTT	CASSSRTSGGTDTQYF
TRBV15	TRBJ2-1	.	TRBD2	TGTGCCACCAGCAGAGGGGGACTAGCGGGAGTGAGTGAGCAGTTCTTC	CATSRGGLAGVSEQFF
TRBV5-1	TRBJ1-1	once	.	TGCGCCAGCAGCTTGGCCGGGCGAGGTGAGGGTGAAGCTTTCTTT	CASSLAGRGEGEAFF
TRBV5-8	TRBJ2-3	.	.	TGTGCCAGCAGCTTGTCGGGGTACACAGATACGCAGTATTTT	CASSLSGYTDTQYF
TRBV30	TRBJ2-3	.	.	TGTGCCTGGAGTGTACAAGGGGTGGGCACAGATACGCAGTATTTT	CAWSVQGVGTDTQYF
TRBV4-1	TRBJ2-7	.	TRBD2	TGCGCCAGCAGCCCCCGGGCTAGCGGATCCTACGAGCAGTACTTC	CASSPRASGSYEQYF
TRBV7-8	TRBJ2-5	.	TRBD2	TGTGCCAGCAGCTCTCTAGCGGGAGCGTCCCAAGAGACCCAGTACTTC	CASSSLAGASQETQYF
TRBV2	TRBJ2-3	.	.	TGTGCCAGCCCCCTGGGCGGGGGCACAGATACGCAGTATTTT	CASPLGGGTDTQYF
TRBV10-3	TRBJ2-1	.	TRBD2	TGTGCCATCAGTGAGGGCGGGAGGGGCGATGAGCAGTTCTTC	CAISEGGRGDEQFF
TRBV7-8	TRBJ1-1	.	.	TGTGCCAGCAAAGGACAGCTGAACACTGAAGCTTTCTTT	CASKGQLNTEAFF
TRBV7-9	TRBJ1-5	.	TRBD1	TGTGCCAGCAGCTCCGGACAGGGGGGCAATCAGCCCCAGCATTTT	CASSSGQGGNQPQHF
TRBV15	TRBJ1-1	.	.	TGTGCCACCAGCAGAGGGTTAGGACAATTTGACACTGAAGCTTTCTTT	CATSRGLGQFDTEAFF
TRBV27	TRBJ2-7	few	.	TGTGCCAGCAGTTTACGCCCCACCGGGGTCGCCTACGAGCAGTACTTC	CASSLRPTGVAYEQYF
TRBV7-9	TRBJ2-2	.	.	TGTGCCAGCACCGGCCCCCCCGGGACTGCGAACGAACTTAATTTTGGCTCGAACACCGGGGAGCTGTTTTTT	CASTGPPGTANELNFGSNTGELFF
TRBV27	TRBJ2-5	.	.	TGTGCCAGCAGTTCCGGAGACGCTTCCGCGGAGACCCAGTACTTC	CASSSGDASAETQYF
TRBV27	TRBJ2-3	.	.	TGTGCCAGCAGTTTATCCCGCGGGCAGACGCAGTATTTT	CASSLSRGQTQYF
TRBV6-5	TRBJ1-5	.	.	TGTGCCAGCCTTCCAGGGGTCAATCAGCCCCAGCATTTT	CASLPGVNQPQHF
TRBV28	TRBJ1-1	.	.	TGTGCCAGCAGTTTACCACAGGGTATGAACACTGAAGCTTTCTTT	CASSLPQGMNTEAFF
TRBV30	TRBJ1-6	.	TRBD1	TGTGCCTGGAGTGAGGACAGGCTGGCGCCCCTCCACTTT	CAWSEDRLAPLHF
TRBV6-5	TRBJ2-3	.	.	TGTGCCAGCAGTTTCCGACGGCGGGATACGCAGTATTTT	CASSFRRRDTQYF
TRBV4-2	TRBJ2-5	few	TRBD1	TGTGCCAGCAGCCAAGAAGGGACAGGGGAAGAGACCCAGTACTTC	CASSQEGTGEETQYF
TRBV28	TRBJ2-7	.	TRBD2	TGTGCCAGCAGTTCTCCCTTTGGGACTAGCGGGAGGGCCGGGTACGAGCAGTACTTC	CASSSPFGTSGRAGYEQYF
TRBV18	TRBJ1-1	.	TRBD1	TGTGCCAGCTCACGTGCGACAGGGGGCCAGGACACTGAAGCTTTCTTT	CASSRATGGQDTEAFF
TRBV5-1	TRBJ2-1	.	.	TGCGCCAGCAGCTTGTGGGAGAATGAGCAGTTCTTC	CASSLWENEQFF
TRBV30	TRBJ1-6	.	.	TGTGCCTGGAGTGAAACAGGGTATCTAGATTCACCCCTCCACTTT	CAWSETGYLDSPLHF
TRBV9	TRBJ2-3	once	.	TGTGCCAGCACCCCCAGAGATGGCGAGGCAGATACGCAGTATTTT	CASTPRDGEADTQYF
TRBV9	TRBJ2-7	.	TRBD2	TGTGCCAGCAGCGTAGATGGTAGCGGGTCCTACGAGCAGTACTTC	CASSVDGSGSYEQYF
TRBV19	TRBJ1-2	.	.	TGTGCCAGTAGTCAAGGGACATTATTATACACCTTC	CASSQGTLLYTF
TRBV5-6	TRBJ1-1	.	TRBD1	TGTGCCAGCAGCTTTTTGATTGACAGGGGAAAGGATCGCGGTGAAGCTTTCTTT	CASSFLIDRGKDRGEAFF
TRBV5-4	TRBJ2-5	.	.	TGTGCCAGCAGCCCTAACCAAGGAGGACAAGAGACCCAGTACTTC	CASSPNQGGQETQYF
TRBV27	TRBJ2-1	.	TRBD2	TGTGCCAGCAGTCCTCTAGCGGCCGCCTACAATGAGCAGTTCTTC	CASSPLAAAYNEQFF
TRBV2	TRBJ1-4	once	TRBD1	TGTGCCAGCAGGGAAAAATACACAGGGGGCGGTGAAAAACTGTTTTTT	CASREKYTGGGEKLFF
TRBV30	TRBJ2-1	.	.	TGTGCCTGGAGGAGGAAGGAAAGCTCCTACAATGAGCAGTTCTTC	CAWRRKESSYNEQFF
TRBV9	TRBJ2-1	.	.	TGTGCCAGCAGCGTAGAGGAGGAAGGGTTTAGGGAGCAGTTCTTC	CASSVEEEGFREQFF
TRBV7-8	TRBJ2-5	.	TRBD1	TGTGCCAGCAGCCCGGGGGACAGGGTGCGAGAGACCCAGTACTTC	CASSPGDRVRETQYF
TRBV5-1	TRBJ2-1	.	TRBD2	TGCGCCAGCAGCTTGGGGCTAGCGGGGAATGAGCAGTTCTTC	CASSLGLAGNEQFF